This T cell receptor (beta chain) was captured in a study of Ad26.COV2.S vaccination and SARS-CoV-2 variants. Whole-study context: Within the COV1001 Ad26.COV2.S trial arm, the donor was enrolled. Dosing was one shot or two shots 56 days apart. Points from the study as a whole: After vaccination, reports described spike-specific CD8+ and CD4+ T cell responses as showing substantial breadth.

As for this clone: Its antigen is not identified.

Treatment defined: roughly 19 received Ad26.COV2.S at low or high dose, single or two shots; several received placebo; per-sample allocation not given. The samples were gathered on day 63 after the first injection of vaccine or placebo. Clones were read by immunoSEQ multiplex PCR, and TCRdb kept only the in-frame ones, dropping some. The sample gives 300,000 to 500,000 clones, 70% to 90% of which show up once; approximately 3.7% is in the top ten. The V and J ends lost 0 bases and 3 bases respectively, with 8 bases between them. CDR3 length: 14 residues. The germline V gene encodes CDR1 SGHRS and CDR2 YFSETQ.

The source of this sequence is a person between 18 and 65 years old who received the Ad26.COV2.S COVID-19 vaccine or a placebo. The chain uses TRBV5-1 and TRBJ2-3; D gene ambiguous. The sequencing used peripheral blood, collected in a trial of Ad26.COV2.S vaccine versus placebo. The CDR3 DNA sequence: TGCGCCAGCAGCTTGGGGCCGGCTACAGATACGCAGTATTTT. Encoded protein: CASSLGPATDTQYF.